These T cell receptor beta chains were read from a single sample in a study of control samples from healthy donors and cancer patients. The protocol was immunoSEQ multiplex PCR, while the TCRdb copy is restricted to in-frame clones and leaves out a portion. This sample yields about 120,000 clones, of which approximately 92% are seen a single time; less than 0.65% belongs to the top ten. The specimen sequenced was PBMCs. The receptors shown here come from a man of 80 years or more with head and neck cancer. Both conserved end residues are part of each CDR3. Each record gives: V gene, CDR3 length, J gene, D gene, clone size, CDR3 protein, CDR3 DNA. D genes are given only for firm matches. Part of the rows lack a size; the others show once, few, many or a class for expanded clones.

v_call: TRBV29-1; cdr3_length: 15; j_call: TRBJ1-5; d_call: .; clone_size: .; cdr3_aa: CSAEGCQGLAQPQHF; cdr3_nt: TGCAGCGCCGAGGGTTGTCAGGGACTAGCTCAGCCCCAGCATTTT
v_call: TRBV6-6; cdr3_length: 14; j_call: TRBJ1-1; d_call: .; clone_size: .; cdr3_aa: CASSSGGLNTEAFF; cdr3_nt: TGTGCCAGCAGTTCCGGGGGGCTGAACACTGAAGCTTTCTTT
v_call: TRBV2; cdr3_length: 15; j_call: TRBJ1-2; d_call: .; clone_size: .; cdr3_aa: CASSEVSGRVGGYTF; cdr3_nt: TGTGCCAGCAGTGAGGTGTCGGGCAGGGTGGGTGGCTACACCTTC
v_call: TRBV12-3/TRBV12-4; cdr3_length: 12; j_call: TRBJ1-1; d_call: .; clone_size: .; cdr3_aa: CASSLTTSGAFF; cdr3_nt: TGTGCCAGCAGCTTGACAACCTCAGGGGCTTTCTTT
v_call: TRBV5-1; cdr3_length: 14; j_call: TRBJ1-4; d_call: TRBD1; clone_size: .; cdr3_aa: CASSYRGLNEKLFF; cdr3_nt: TGCGCCAGCAGCTACAGGGGACTTAATGAAAAACTGTTTTTT
v_call: TRBV7-9; cdr3_length: 11; j_call: TRBJ1-1; d_call: .; clone_size: .; cdr3_aa: CASSLNSQAFF; cdr3_nt: TGTGCCAGCAGCTTGAACTCCCAAGCTTTCTTT
v_call: TRBV19; cdr3_length: 15; j_call: TRBJ2-3; d_call: .; clone_size: .; cdr3_aa: CASSLRQGYRDTQYF; cdr3_nt: TGTGCCAGTAGCCTTCGGCAGGGATATAGAGATACGCAGTATTTT
v_call: TRBV30; cdr3_length: 17; j_call: TRBJ2-3; d_call: TRBD2; clone_size: .; cdr3_aa: CAWSVPAGGRSTDTQYF; cdr3_nt: TGTGCCTGGAGTGTCCCCGCGGGGGGTCGATCCACAGATACGCAGTATTTT
v_call: TRBV7-2; cdr3_length: 11; j_call: TRBJ1-1; d_call: .; clone_size: once; cdr3_aa: CASTPNTEAFF; cdr3_nt: TGTGCCAGCACCCCGAACACTGAAGCTTTCTTT
v_call: TRBV6-5; cdr3_length: 16; j_call: TRBJ1-3; d_call: TRBD1; clone_size: .; cdr3_aa: CASSYSQGARGNTIYF; cdr3_nt: TGTGCCAGCAGTTACTCTCAGGGGGCGCGAGGAAACACCATATATTTT
v_call: TRBV12-3/TRBV12-4; cdr3_length: 13; j_call: TRBJ1-2; d_call: .; clone_size: .; cdr3_aa: CASSFATFYGYTF; cdr3_nt: TGTGCCAGCAGTTTCGCGACTTTCTATGGCTACACCTTC
v_call: TRBV7-9; cdr3_length: 18; j_call: TRBJ2-1; d_call: TRBD2; clone_size: .; cdr3_aa: CASSLVLGPSGTYNEQFF; cdr3_nt: TGTGCCAGCAGCTTAGTTCTAGGTCCTAGCGGCACCTACAATGAGCAGTTCTTC
v_call: TRBV7-2; cdr3_length: 13; j_call: TRBJ2-3; d_call: .; clone_size: once; cdr3_aa: CASSLAGLDTQYF; cdr3_nt: TGTGCCAGCAGCTTAGCTGGTTTGGATACGCAGTATTTT
v_call: TRBV5-1; cdr3_length: 15; j_call: TRBJ1-3; d_call: TRBD1; clone_size: .; cdr3_aa: CASSRGTGDGNTIYF; cdr3_nt: TGCGCCAGCAGCCGGGGAACAGGGGATGGGAACACCATATATTTT
v_call: TRBV24-1; cdr3_length: 11; j_call: TRBJ2-5; d_call: .; clone_size: .; cdr3_aa: CATGGSETQYF; cdr3_nt: TGTGCCACCGGGGGGTCAGAGACCCAGTACTTC
v_call: TRBV30; cdr3_length: 14; j_call: TRBJ2-5; d_call: TRBD2; clone_size: .; cdr3_aa: CAWAYGRARETQYF; cdr3_nt: TGTGCCTGGGCCTACGGGAGGGCCAGAGAGACCCAGTACTTC
v_call: TRBV6-5; cdr3_length: 13; j_call: TRBJ1-1; d_call: .; clone_size: .; cdr3_aa: CASSLDRDTEAFF; cdr3_nt: TGTGCCAGCAGCCTTGACAGAGACACTGAAGCTTTCTTT
v_call: TRBV29-1; cdr3_length: 14; j_call: TRBJ1-3; d_call: .; clone_size: .; cdr3_aa: CSVGSGDPGNTIYF; cdr3_nt: TGCAGCGTTGGGAGCGGGGATCCGGGAAACACCATATATTTT
v_call: TRBV5-1; cdr3_length: 14; j_call: TRBJ2-3; d_call: .; clone_size: .; cdr3_aa: CASSPFPSTDTQYF; cdr3_nt: TGCGCCAGCAGCCCCTTCCCTAGCACAGATACGCAGTATTTT
v_call: TRBV5-1; cdr3_length: 13; j_call: TRBJ2-1; d_call: .; clone_size: .; cdr3_aa: CASSLGKNNEQFF; cdr3_nt: TGCGCCAGCAGCTTAGGAAAAAACAATGAGCAGTTCTTC
v_call: TRBV5-4; cdr3_length: 14; j_call: TRBJ2-5; d_call: TRBD2; clone_size: once; cdr3_aa: CASSFSGSAETQYF; cdr3_nt: TGTGCCAGCAGCTTTAGCGGGAGCGCGGAGACCCAGTACTTC
v_call: TRBV30; cdr3_length: 14; j_call: TRBJ1-1; d_call: .; clone_size: .; cdr3_aa: CAWSVTGGGTEAFF; cdr3_nt: TGTGCCTGGAGTGTAACGGGAGGGGGCACTGAAGCTTTCTTT
v_call: TRBV7-9; cdr3_length: 17; j_call: TRBJ2-7; d_call: TRBD2; clone_size: once; cdr3_aa: CASSFVGGVPKNYEQYF; cdr3_nt: TGTGCCAGCAGCTTTGTTGGGGGGGTTCCCAAAAACTACGAGCAGTACTTC
v_call: TRBV5-1; cdr3_length: 14; j_call: TRBJ1-4; d_call: .; clone_size: .; cdr3_aa: CASSLSQGDEKLFF; cdr3_nt: TGCGCCAGCAGCTTGTCGCAGGGAGACGAAAAACTGTTTTTT
v_call: TRBV5-1; cdr3_length: 11; j_call: TRBJ2-7; d_call: .; clone_size: once; cdr3_aa: CASSIGYEQYF; cdr3_nt: TGCGCCAGCAGTATAGGCTACGAGCAGTACTTC
v_call: TRBV15; cdr3_length: 17; j_call: TRBJ1-5; d_call: TRBD1; clone_size: .; cdr3_aa: CATSRGSGQGLNQPQHF; cdr3_nt: TGTGCCACCAGCAGAGGGTCGGGACAGGGGCTCAATCAGCCCCAGCATTTT
v_call: TRBV15; cdr3_length: 16; j_call: TRBJ2-1; d_call: TRBD2; clone_size: .; cdr3_aa: CATSVILAGPYNEQFF; cdr3_nt: TGTGCCACCAGCGTCATTCTAGCGGGACCGTACAATGAGCAGTTCTTC
v_call: TRBV19; cdr3_length: 15; j_call: TRBJ1-4; d_call: TRBD1; clone_size: .; cdr3_aa: CASSISAGGLEKLFF; cdr3_nt: TGTGCCAGTAGTATCAGCGCAGGGGGCCTTGAAAAACTGTTTTTT
v_call: TRBV19; cdr3_length: 13; j_call: TRBJ2-1; d_call: TRBD2; clone_size: few; cdr3_aa: CASSIGAGTEQFF; cdr3_nt: TGTGCCAGTAGTATAGGAGCGGGGACTGAGCAGTTCTTC
v_call: TRBV6-5; cdr3_length: 14; j_call: TRBJ1-3; d_call: .; clone_size: .; cdr3_aa: CASSYSLSGNTIYF; cdr3_nt: TGTGCCAGCAGTTACTCGCTCTCCGGAAACACCATATATTTT
v_call: TRBV11-2; cdr3_length: 14; j_call: TRBJ1-2; d_call: .; clone_size: .; cdr3_aa: CASSLLPDSRGYTF; cdr3_nt: TGTGCCAGCAGCTTATTACCGGACAGTAGGGGCTACACCTTC
v_call: TRBV12-3/TRBV12-4; cdr3_length: 13; j_call: TRBJ1-2; d_call: .; clone_size: .; cdr3_aa: CASSHRLSYGYTF; cdr3_nt: TGTGCCAGCAGCCATCGGCTGAGCTATGGCTACACCTTC
v_call: TRBV11-2; cdr3_length: 15; j_call: TRBJ2-2; d_call: TRBD1; clone_size: .; cdr3_aa: CASSLQGAGPGELFF; cdr3_nt: TGTGCCAGCAGCCTACAGGGGGCAGGTCCCGGGGAGCTGTTTTTT